The rows below give T cell receptor beta chains drawn from one sample of a study of cytomegalovirus exposure and HLA in healthy donors. TCRdb's table, derived via immunoSEQ multiplex PCR, lists solely in-frame clones and lacks some. This table has about 230,000 clones, about three quarters appearing once. The sample was PBMCs. Receptors originate from a boy aged 10-17 years in good health and CMV-seronegative. The CDR3 runs from the conserved cysteine through the conserved F or W. D genes are given only for firm matches. Clone size, where shown, is once, few, many, or a class for clones that have expanded.

V: TRBV4-1
size: .
J: TRBJ1-2
D: .
CDR3: CASSDLGGGWGYTF
DNA: TGCGCCAGCAGCGACCTCGGAGGAGGGTGGGGCTACACCTTC

V: TRBV7-9
size: .
J: TRBJ2-5
D: TRBD1
CDR3: CASRSGTGLGETQYF
DNA: TGTGCCAGCCGATCCGGGACAGGGCTTGGCGAGACCCAGTACTTC

V: TRBV5-1
size: .
J: TRBJ2-3
D: TRBD1
CDR3: CASSPGQYTDTQYF
DNA: TGCGCCAGCAGCCCGGGACAGTACACAGATACGCAGTATTTT

V: TRBV2
size: .
J: TRBJ2-5
D: .
CDR3: CASSGRGAETQYF
DNA: TGTGCCAGCAGTGGACGGGGGGCAGAGACCCAGTACTTC

V: TRBV19
size: .
J: TRBJ2-1
D: TRBD2
CDR3: CASSIGTISGNEQFF
DNA: TGTGCCAGTAGTATCGGGACTATCTCTGGAAATGAGCAGTTCTTC

V: TRBV6-1
size: .
J: TRBJ1-5
D: .
CDR3: CASSEGYGQPQHF
DNA: TGTGCCAGCAGTGAAGGGTACGGTCAGCCCCAGCATTTT

V: TRBV13
size: .
J: TRBJ2-1
D: TRBD1
CDR3: CASRSGQDYYNEQFF
DNA: TGTGCCAGCAGAAGCGGACAGGATTACTACAATGAGCAGTTCTTC

V: TRBV10-3
size: .
J: TRBJ1-2
D: .
CDR3: CAISESFAALYGYTF
DNA: TGTGCCATCAGTGAGTCGTTTGCGGCCCTCTATGGCTACACCTTC

V: TRBV6-1
size: .
J: TRBJ2-3
D: .
CDR3: CASSPFRADTQYF
DNA: TGTGCCAGCAGTCCTTTTCGGGCAGATACGCAGTATTTT

V: TRBV27
size: .
J: TRBJ1-6
D: .
CDR3: CASSPIHGLANSPLHF
DNA: TGTGCCAGCAGTCCTATTCATGGACTCGCTAATTCACCCCTCCACTTT

V: TRBV5-4
size: .
J: TRBJ1-1
D: .
CDR3: CASSLPGGVNTEAFF
DNA: TGTGCCAGCAGCCTACCGGGGGGCGTGAACACTGAAGCTTTCTTT

V: TRBV10-1
size: few
J: TRBJ2-2
D: TRBD2
CDR3: CASSASGNTGELFF
DNA: TGCGCCAGCAGTGCTAGCGGGAACACCGGGGAGCTGTTTTTT

V: TRBV27
size: .
J: TRBJ1-2
D: .
CDR3: CASSRSRVWGYTF
DNA: TGTGCCAGCAGTCGCTCCAGGGTTTGGGGCTACACCTTC